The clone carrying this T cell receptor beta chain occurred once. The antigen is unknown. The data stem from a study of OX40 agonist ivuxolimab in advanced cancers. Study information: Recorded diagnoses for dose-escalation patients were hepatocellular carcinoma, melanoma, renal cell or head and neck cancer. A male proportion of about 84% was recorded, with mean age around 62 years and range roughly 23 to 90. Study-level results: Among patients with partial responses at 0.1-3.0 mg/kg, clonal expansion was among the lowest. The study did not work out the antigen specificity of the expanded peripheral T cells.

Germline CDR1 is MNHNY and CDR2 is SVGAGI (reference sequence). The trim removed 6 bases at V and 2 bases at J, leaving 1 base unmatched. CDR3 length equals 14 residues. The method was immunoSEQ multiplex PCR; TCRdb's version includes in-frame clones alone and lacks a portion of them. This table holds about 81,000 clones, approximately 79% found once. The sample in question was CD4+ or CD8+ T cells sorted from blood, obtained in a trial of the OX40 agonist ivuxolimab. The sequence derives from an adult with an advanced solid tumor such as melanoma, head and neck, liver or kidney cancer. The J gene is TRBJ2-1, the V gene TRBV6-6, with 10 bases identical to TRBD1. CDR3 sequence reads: CASRDRGAYNEQFF. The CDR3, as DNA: TGTGCCAGCAGGGACAGGGGGGCCTACAATGAGCAGTTCTTC.